The clone carrying this TCR beta chain has more than one count but fewer than ten. Its cognate antigen is unknown. Other DNA sequences of this sample code for an identical CDR3. The sample is drawn from a study of beta chain features in type 1 diabetes. Findings and caveats of the study: There was no resolution here of whether HLA type influences TCRB rearrangement.

Germline CDR1 is DFQATT and CDR2 is SNEGSKA (reference sequence). The CDR3 spans 11 residues. Trimming took 7 bases from V and 3 from J, leaving 10 bases between them. The sequenced template was cDNA made from the entire isolated RNA. Assay: immunoSEQ multiplex PCR; the TCRdb copy retains only in-frame clones and omits some. This table has more than 150,000 clones, about 13% appearing once. Sequencing was carried out using central memory CD4+ T cells from blood. The rearrangement links TRBV20-1 to TRBJ2-7; TRBD1 is a possible D gene (5 bases). The clonotype was recovered from a woman in her late teens or twenties in good health. Here the CDR3 reads CSVGQGYEQYF. CDR3 DNA: TGCAGTGTCGGGCAGGGCTACGAGCAGTACTTC.